In this sample, the clone carrying this T cell receptor beta chain turned up once. The sample belongs to a study of OX40 agonist ivuxolimab in advanced cancers. Data came from immunoSEQ multiplex PCR; TCRdb stores just in-frame clones and leaves some out. The sample records about 80,000 clones, over 85% being singletons. The source was CD4+ or CD8+ T cells sorted from blood, collected in a trial of the OX40 agonist ivuxolimab. The TCR originated in an adult with an advanced solid tumor such as melanoma, head and neck, liver or kidney cancer.

The CDR3 coding sequence is TGTGCCAGCAGTTTACCCGGGACAGACTACGAGCAGTACTTC. This sequence encodes CASSLPGTDYEQYF. This chain uses TRBV28 with TRBJ2-7, with TRBD1 identical over 7 bases. Germline values: CDR1 MDHEN, CDR2 SYDVKM. J was trimmed by 3 bases and V by 2 bases; bases with no gene match: 4. CDR3 length equals 14 residues.